These 5 T cell receptor beta chains share one sample of origin, sequenced in a study of shared clonotypes between healthy human individuals. Measured with immunoSEQ multiplex PCR; TCRdb has only the in-frame clones, and not every one. The repertoire has millions of clones, about 92% of them found once; the top ten carry under 0.45%. The material sequenced was naive CD4+ T cells from PBMCs. Subset described: CD45RA+ positively selected. Receptors originate from a man aged 18 to 29 in good health. Some clones in this sample may be carry-over from other donors' samples.

The gene calls are TRBV7-2 and TRBJ2-1; D gene uncertain. V was trimmed by 1 base and J by 9 bases, leaving 10 bases between them. Germline CDR1 SGHTA, CDR2 FQGNSA. The CDR3 consists of 13 residues. CDR3 sequence: CASSLEGSGEQFF. The CDR3 bases are TGTGCCAGCAGCTTAGAGGGTTCGGGTGAGCAGTTCTTC.

The rearrangement joins TRBV18 to TRBJ1-2; the match to TRBD1 covers 9 bases. Germline V gene sequence: CDR1 KGHSH, CDR2 LQKENI. The CDR3 contains 16 residues. J was trimmed by 5 bases and V by 2 bases; bases with no gene match: 9. The DNA of the CDR3 is TGTGCCAGCTCACCAAACTTACAGGGGGCAGGATATGGCTACACCTTC. It encodes CASSPNLQGAGYGYTF.

The chain has TRBV2 and TRBJ2-1, with 9 bases identical to TRBD2. The length of the CDR3 is 14 residues. In germline, CDR1 is SNHLY, CDR2 FYNNEI. The junction had 3 bases not matched to a gene; V was cut back by 4 bases and J by 5 bases. CDR3 in amino acids: CASSVLAGDNEQFF. The CDR3 DNA is TGTGCCAGCAGTGTGTTAGCGGGAGACAATGAGCAGTTCTTC.

The sample holds one count of this clone. This chain uses TRBV11-2 with TRBJ2-7; 13 bases are shared with TRBD2. The J segment lost 4 bases and the V segment lost 2 bases, leaving 11 bases of the junction unmatched. The CDR3 extends over 18 amino acids. Per the germline V gene, CDR1 is SGHAT and CDR2 is FQNNGV. DNA for the CDR3: TGTGCCAGCAGCTTAATAGCACTAGCGGGAGGGCAGGCGTACGAGCAGTACTTC. Residues: CASSLIALAGGQAYEQYF.

The gene calls are TRBV19 and TRBJ1-5; tentative D call: TRBD1 (5 bases). Deletions cut 7 bases from V and 4 bases from J, with 23 bases between. The CDR3 consists of 17 residues. In germline, CDR1 is LNHDA, CDR2 SQIVND (reference sequence). CDR3 protein: CASTSRRRGSRNQPQHF. The CDR3 DNA is TGTGCCAGTACGTCCAGGAGGAGGGGCTCGCGAAATCAGCCCCAGCATTTT.